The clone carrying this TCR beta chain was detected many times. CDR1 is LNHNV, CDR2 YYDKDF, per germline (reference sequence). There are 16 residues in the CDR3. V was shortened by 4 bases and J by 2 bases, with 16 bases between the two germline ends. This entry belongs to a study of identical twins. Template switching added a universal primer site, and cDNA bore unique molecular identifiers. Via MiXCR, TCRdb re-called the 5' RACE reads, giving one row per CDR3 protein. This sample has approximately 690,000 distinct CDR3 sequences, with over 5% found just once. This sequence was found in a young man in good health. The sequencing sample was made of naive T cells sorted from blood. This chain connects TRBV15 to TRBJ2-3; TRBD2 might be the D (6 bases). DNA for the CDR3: TGTGCCACCAGCATCCTCGGGACTCCCGTCACAGATACGCAGTATTTT. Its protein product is CATSILGTPVTDTQYF.